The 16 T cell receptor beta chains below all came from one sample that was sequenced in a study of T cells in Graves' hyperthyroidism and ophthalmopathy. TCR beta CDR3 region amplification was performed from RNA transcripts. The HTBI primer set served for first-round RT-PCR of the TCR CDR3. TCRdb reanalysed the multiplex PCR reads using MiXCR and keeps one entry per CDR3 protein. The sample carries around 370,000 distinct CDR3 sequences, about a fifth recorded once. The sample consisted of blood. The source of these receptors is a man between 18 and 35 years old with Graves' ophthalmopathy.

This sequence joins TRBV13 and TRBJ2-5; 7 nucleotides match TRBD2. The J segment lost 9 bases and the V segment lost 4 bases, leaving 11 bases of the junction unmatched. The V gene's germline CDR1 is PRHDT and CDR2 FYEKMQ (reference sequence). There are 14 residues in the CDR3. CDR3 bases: TGTGCCAGCAGCTGGACTAGTTCCCAAACGGCCCAGTACTTC. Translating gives CASSWTSSQTAQYF.

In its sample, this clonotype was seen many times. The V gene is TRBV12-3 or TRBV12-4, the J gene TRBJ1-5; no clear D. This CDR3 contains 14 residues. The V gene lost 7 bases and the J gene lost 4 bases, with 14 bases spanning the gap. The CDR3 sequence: CASTHTEGNQPQHF. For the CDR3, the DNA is TGTGCCAGCACCCATACGGAAGGGAATCAGCCCCAGCATTTT.

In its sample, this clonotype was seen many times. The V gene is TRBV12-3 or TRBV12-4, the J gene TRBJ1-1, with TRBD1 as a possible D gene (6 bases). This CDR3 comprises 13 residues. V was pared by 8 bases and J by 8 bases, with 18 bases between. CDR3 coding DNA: TGTGCCAGCGCCCGAGACAGGTCCCGGGAAGCTTTCTTT. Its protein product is CASARDRSREAFF.

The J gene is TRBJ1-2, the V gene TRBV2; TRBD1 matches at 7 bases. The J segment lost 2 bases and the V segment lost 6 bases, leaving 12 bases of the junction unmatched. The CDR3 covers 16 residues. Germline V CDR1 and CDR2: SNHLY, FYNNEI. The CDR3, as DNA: TGTGCCAGCAGCGCCCACCGGGACAGCCTAAACTATGGCTACACCTTC. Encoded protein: CASSAHRDSLNYGYTF.

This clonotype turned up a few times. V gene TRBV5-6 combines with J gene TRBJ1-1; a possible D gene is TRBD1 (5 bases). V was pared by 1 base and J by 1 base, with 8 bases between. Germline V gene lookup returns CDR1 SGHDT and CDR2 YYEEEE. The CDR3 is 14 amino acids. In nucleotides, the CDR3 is TGTGCCAGCAGCTTGACCAGGGCGAACACTGAAGCTTTCTTT. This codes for CASSLTRANTEAFF.

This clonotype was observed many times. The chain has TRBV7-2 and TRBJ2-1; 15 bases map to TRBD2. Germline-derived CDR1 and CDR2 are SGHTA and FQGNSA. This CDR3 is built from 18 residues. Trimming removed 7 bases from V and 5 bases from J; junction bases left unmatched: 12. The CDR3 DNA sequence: TGTGCCAGCACCCCTGGACTAGCGGGGGGGCGATGGGACAATGAGCAGTTCTTC. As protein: CASTPGLAGGRWDNEQFF.

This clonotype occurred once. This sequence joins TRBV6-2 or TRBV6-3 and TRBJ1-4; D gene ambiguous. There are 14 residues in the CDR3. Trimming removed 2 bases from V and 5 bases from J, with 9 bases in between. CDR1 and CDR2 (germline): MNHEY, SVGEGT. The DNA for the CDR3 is TGTGCCAGCAGTTACCGCAGCCACAATGAAAAACTGTTTTTT. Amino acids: CASSYRSHNEKLFF.

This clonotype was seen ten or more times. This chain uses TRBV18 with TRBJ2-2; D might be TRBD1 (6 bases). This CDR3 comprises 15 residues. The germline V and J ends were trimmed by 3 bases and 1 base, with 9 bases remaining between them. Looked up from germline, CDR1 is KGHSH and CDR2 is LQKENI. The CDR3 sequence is CASSPRTENTGELFF. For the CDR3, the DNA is TGTGCCAGCTCACCTCGGACAGAGAACACCGGGGAGCTGTTTTTT.

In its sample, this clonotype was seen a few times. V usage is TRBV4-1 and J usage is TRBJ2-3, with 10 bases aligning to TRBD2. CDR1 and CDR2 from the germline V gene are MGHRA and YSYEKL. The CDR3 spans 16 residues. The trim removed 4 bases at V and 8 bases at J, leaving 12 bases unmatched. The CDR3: CASSPIAGGEIGTQYF. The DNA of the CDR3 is TGCGCCAGCAGCCCTATAGCGGGGGGAGAGATTGGTACGCAGTATTTT.

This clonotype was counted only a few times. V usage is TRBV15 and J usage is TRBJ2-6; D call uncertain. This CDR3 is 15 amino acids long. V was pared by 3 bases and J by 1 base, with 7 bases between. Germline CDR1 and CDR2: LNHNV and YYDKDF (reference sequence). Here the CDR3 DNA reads TGTGCCACCAGCAGGCGAAATTCTGGGGCCAACGTCCTGACTTTC. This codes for CATSRRNSGANVLTF. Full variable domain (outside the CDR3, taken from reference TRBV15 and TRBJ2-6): DAMVIQNPRYQVTQFGKPVTLSCSQTLNHNVMYWYQQKSSQAPKLLFHYYDKDFNNEADTPDNFQSRRPNTSFCFLDIRSPGLGDTAMYLCATSRRNSGANVLTFGAGSRLTVL.

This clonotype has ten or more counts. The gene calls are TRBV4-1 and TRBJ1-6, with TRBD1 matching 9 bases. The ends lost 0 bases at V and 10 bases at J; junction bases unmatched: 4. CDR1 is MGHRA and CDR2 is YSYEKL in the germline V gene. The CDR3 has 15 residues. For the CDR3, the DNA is TGCGCCAGCAGCCAAGAAAGGACAGGGGTCTCACCCCTCCACTTT. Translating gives CASSQERTGVSPLHF.

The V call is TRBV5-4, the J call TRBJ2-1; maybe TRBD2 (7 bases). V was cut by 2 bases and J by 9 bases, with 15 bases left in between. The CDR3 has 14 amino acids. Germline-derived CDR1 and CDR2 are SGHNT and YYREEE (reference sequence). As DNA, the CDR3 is TGTGCCAGCAGCTTCGAGGGGGGGGAGGTTGAGCAGTTCTTC. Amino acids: CASSFEGGEVEQFF.

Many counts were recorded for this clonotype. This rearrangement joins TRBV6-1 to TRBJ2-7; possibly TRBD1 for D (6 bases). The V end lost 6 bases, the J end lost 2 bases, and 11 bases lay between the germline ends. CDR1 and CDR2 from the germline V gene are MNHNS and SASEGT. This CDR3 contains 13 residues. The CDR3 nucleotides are TGTGCCAGCAGCCCCGGACAGCCCTACGAGCAGTACTTC. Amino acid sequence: CASSPGQPYEQYF.

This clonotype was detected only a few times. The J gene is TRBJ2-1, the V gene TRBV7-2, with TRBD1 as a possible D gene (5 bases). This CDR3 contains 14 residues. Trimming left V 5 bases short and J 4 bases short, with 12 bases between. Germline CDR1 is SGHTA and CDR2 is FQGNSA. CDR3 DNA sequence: TGTGCCAGCAGCCCAGCAGGGCGTTACAATGAGCAGTTCTTC. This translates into CASSPAGRYNEQFF.

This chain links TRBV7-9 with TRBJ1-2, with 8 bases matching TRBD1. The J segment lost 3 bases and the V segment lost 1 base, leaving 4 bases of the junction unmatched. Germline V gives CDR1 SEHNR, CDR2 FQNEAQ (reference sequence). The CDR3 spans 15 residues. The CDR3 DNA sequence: TGTGCCAGCAGCTTAGGACAGGGGCTAGACTATGGCTACACCTTC. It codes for CASSLGQGLDYGYTF.

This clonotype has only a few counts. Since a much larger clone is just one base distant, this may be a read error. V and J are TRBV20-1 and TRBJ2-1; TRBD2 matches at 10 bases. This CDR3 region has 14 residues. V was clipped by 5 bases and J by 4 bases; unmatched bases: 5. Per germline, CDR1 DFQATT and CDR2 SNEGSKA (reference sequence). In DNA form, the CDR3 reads TGCAGTGCTGCGACTAGCGGGCCTTACAATGAGCAGTTCTTC. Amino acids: CSAATSGPYNEQFF.